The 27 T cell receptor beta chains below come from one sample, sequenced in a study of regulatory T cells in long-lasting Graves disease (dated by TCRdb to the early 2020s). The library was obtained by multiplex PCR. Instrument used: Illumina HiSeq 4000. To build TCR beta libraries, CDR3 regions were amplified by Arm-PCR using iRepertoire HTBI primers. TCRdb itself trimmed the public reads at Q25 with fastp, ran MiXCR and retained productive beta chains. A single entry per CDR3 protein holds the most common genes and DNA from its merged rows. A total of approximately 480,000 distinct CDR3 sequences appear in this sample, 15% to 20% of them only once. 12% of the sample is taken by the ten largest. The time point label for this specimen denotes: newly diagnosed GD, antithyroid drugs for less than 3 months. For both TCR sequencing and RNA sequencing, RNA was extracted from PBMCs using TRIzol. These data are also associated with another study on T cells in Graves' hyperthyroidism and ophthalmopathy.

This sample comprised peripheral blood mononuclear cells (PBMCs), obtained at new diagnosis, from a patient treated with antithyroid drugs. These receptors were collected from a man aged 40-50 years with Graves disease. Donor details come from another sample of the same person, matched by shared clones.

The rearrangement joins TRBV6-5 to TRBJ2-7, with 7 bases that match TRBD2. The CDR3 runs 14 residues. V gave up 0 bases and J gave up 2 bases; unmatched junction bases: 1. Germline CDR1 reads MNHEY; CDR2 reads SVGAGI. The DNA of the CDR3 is TGTGCCAGCAGTTACTCGAGCGGGACCTACGAGCAGTACTTC. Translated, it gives CASSYSSGTYEQYF.

The DNA for the CDR3 is TGTGCCAGCAGGTCGGGACTAGCGGGAGGACGGGCAAACACCGGGGAGCTGTTTTTT. This translates into CASRSGLAGGRANTGELFF. The rearrangement joins TRBV27 to TRBJ2-2, with TRBD2 matching 15 bases. CDR1 and CDR2 (germline): MNHEY, SMNVEV (reference sequence). The J segment lost 2 bases and the V segment lost 6 bases, leaving 10 bases of the junction unmatched. CDR3 length equals 19 residues.

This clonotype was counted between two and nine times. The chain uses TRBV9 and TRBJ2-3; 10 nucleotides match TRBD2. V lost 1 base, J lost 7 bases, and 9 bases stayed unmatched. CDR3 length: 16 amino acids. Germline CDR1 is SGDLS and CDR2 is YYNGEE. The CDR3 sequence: CASSVLASGSMYTQYF. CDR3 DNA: TGTGCCAGCAGCGTATTGGCTAGCGGGAGTATGTATACGCAGTATTTT.

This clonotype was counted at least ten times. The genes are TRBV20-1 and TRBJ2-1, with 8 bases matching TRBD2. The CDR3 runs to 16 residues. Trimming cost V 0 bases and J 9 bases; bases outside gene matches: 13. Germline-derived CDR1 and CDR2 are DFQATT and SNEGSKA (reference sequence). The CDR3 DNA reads TGCAGTGCTAGAGATCCGGCGGGAGGTAGGGAGGGTGAGCAGTTCTTC. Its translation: CSARDPAGGREGEQFF.

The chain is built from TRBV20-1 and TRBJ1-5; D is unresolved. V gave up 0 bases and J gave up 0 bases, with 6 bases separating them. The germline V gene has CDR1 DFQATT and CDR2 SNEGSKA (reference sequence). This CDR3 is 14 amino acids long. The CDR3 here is CSARESYSNQPQHF. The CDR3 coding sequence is TGCAGTGCTAGAGAAAGTTATAGCAATCAGCCCCAGCATTTT.

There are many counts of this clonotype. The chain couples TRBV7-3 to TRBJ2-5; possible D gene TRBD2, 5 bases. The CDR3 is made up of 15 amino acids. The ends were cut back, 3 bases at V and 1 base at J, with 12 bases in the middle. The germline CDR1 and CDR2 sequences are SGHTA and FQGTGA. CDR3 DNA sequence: TGTGCCAGCAGCTTGGGTCGGGGAACCCAAGAGACCCAGTACTTC. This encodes CASSLGRGTQETQYF.

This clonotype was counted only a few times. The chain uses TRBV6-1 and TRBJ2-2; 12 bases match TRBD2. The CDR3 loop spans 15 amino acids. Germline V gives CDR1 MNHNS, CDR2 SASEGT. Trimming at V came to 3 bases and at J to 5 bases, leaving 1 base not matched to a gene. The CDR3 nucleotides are TGTGCCAGCAGTGAGACTAGCGGGAGTACCGGGGAGCTGTTTTTT. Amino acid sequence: CASSETSGSTGELFF.

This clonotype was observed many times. For the CDR3, the DNA is TGTGCCAGCAGTTTAGCGGGAGTCCTGGAGACCCAGTACTTC. This encodes CASSLAGVLETQYF. This chain uses TRBV28 with TRBJ2-5; 7 nucleotides agree with TRBD2. The CDR3 consists of 14 residues. The J segment lost 5 bases and the V segment lost 2 bases, leaving 5 bases of the junction unmatched. Germline loops: CDR1 MDHEN, CDR2 SYDVKM.

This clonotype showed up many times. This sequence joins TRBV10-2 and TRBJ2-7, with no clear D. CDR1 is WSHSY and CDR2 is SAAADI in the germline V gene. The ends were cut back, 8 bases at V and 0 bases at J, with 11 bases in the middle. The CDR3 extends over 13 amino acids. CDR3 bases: TGCGCCAGCGGCAGGTTGAGCTCCTACGAGCAGTACTTC. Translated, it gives CASGRLSSYEQYF.

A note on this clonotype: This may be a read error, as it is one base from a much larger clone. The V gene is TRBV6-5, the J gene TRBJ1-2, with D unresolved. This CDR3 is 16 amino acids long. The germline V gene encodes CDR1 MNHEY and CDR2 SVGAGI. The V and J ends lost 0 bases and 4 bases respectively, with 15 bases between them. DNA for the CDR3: TGTGCCAGCAGTTACTCGAAAATCGCGCGGGGCTATGGCTACACCTTC. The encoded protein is CASSYSKIARGYGYTF.

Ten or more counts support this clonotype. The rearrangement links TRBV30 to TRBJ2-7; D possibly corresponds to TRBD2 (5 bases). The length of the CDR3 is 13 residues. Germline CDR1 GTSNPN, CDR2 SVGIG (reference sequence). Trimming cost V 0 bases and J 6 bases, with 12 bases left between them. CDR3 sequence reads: CAWSVRGRAEQYF. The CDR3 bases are TGTGCCTGGAGTGTACGGGGAAGGGCCGAGCAGTACTTC.

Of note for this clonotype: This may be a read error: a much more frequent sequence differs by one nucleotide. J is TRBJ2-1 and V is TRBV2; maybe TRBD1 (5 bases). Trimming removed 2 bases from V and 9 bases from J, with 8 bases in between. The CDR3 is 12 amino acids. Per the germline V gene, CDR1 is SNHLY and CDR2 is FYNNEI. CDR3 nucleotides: TGTGCCAGCAGTGAACAGGGTACTGAGCAGTTCTTC. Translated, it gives CASSEQGTEQFF.

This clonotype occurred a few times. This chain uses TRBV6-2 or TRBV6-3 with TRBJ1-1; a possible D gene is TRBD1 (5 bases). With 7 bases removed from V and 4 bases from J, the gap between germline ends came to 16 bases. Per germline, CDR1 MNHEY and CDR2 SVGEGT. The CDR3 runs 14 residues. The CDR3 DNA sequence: TGTGCCAGCACCCCCCGAGGGGCGGGCACTGAAGCTTTCTTT. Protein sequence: CASTPRGAGTEAFF.

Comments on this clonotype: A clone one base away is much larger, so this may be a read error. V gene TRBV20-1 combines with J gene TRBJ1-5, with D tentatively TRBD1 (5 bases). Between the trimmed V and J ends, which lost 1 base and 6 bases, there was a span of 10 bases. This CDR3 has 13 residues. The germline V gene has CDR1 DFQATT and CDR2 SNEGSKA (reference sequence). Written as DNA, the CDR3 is TGCAGTGCTAGAGGGGGGGTGAGTCAGCCCCAGCATTTT. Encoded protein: CSARGGVSQPQHF.

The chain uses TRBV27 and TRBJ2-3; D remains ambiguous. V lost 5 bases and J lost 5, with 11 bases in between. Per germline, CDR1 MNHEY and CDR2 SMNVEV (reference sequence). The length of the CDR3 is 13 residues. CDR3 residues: CASSPRLVDTQYF. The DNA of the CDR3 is TGTGCCAGCAGTCCCCGACTGGTAGATACGCAGTATTTT.

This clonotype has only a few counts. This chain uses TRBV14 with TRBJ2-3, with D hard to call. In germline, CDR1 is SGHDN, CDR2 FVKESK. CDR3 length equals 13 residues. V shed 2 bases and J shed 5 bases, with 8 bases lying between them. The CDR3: CASSQQFGDTQYF. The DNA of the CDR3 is TGTGCCAGCAGCCAACAATTCGGAGATACGCAGTATTTT.

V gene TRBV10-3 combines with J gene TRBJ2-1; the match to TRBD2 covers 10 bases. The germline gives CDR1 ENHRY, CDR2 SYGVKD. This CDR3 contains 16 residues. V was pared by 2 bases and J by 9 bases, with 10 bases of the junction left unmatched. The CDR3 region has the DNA TGTGCCATCAGTGAGCCGGCAGCGGGAGGGCCTGGTGAGCAGTTCTTC. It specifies CAISEPAAGGPGEQFF.

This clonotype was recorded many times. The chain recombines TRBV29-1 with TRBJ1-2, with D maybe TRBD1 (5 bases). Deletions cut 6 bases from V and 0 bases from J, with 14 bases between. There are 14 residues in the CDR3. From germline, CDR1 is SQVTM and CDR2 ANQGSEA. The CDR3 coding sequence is TGCAGCGTGACCGGGACTAGGGCTAACTATGGCTACACCTTC. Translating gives CSVTGTRANYGYTF.

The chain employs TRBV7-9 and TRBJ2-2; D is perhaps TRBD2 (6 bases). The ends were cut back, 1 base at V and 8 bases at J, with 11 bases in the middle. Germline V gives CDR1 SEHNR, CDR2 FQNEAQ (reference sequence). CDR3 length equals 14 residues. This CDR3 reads CASSLVLATGELFF. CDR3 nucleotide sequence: TGTGCCAGCAGCTTAGTCCTAGCGACTGGGGAGCTGTTTTTT. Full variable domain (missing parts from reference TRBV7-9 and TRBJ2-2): DTGVSQNPRHKITKRGQNVTFRCDPISEHNRLYWYRQTLGQGPEFLTYFQNEAQLEKSRLLSDRFSAERPKGSFSTLEIQRTEQGDSAMYLCASSLVLATGELFFGEGSRLTVL.

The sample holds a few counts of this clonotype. The DNA of the CDR3 is TGTGCCAGCAGCGTAGTAGACAGCTACTCCTACAATGAGCAGTTCTTC. It is translated as CASSVVDSYSYNEQFF. V and J are TRBV9 and TRBJ2-1, with a possible D match to TRBD1 (5 bases). Trimming stripped 0 bases from V and 0 bases from J, with 10 bases between. Germline V gene lookup returns CDR1 SGDLS and CDR2 YYNGEE. This CDR3 is built from 16 residues.

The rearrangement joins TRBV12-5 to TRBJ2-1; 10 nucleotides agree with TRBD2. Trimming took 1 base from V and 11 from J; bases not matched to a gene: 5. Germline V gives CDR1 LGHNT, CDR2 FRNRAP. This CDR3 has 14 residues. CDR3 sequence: CASGLAKLAGKQFF. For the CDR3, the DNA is TGTGCTAGTGGTTTGGCGAAACTAGCGGGGAAGCAGTTCTTC.

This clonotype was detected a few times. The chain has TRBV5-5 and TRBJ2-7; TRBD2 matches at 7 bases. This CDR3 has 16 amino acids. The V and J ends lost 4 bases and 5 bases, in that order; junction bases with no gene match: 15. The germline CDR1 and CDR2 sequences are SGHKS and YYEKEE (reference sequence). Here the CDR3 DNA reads TGTGCCAGCAGCCCCTTCGTGGGAGGGTCTAAAAACGAGCAGTACTTC. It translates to CASSPFVGGSKNEQYF.

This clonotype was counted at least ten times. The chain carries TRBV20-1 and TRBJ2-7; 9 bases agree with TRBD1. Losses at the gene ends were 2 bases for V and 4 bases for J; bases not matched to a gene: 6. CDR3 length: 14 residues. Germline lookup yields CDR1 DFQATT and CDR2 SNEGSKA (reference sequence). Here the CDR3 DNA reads TGCAGTGCTAGATCCCGGGACAGGGTGTACGAGCAGTACTTC. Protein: CSARSRDRVYEQYF.

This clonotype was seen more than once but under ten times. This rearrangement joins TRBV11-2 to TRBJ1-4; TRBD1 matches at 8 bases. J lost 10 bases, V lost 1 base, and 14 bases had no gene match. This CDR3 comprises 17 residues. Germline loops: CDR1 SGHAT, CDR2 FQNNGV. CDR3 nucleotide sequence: TGTGCCAGCAGCTTAGTATCCCAGGGGGCAATATATGGAAAACTGTTTTTT. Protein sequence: CASSLVSQGAIYGKLFF. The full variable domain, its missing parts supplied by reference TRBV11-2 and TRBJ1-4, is EAGVAQSPRYKIIEKRQSVAFWCNPISGHATLYWYQQILGQGPKLLIQFQNNGVVDDSQLPKDRFSAERLKGVDSTLKIQPAKLEDSAVYLCASSLVSQGAIYGKLFFGSGTQLSVL.

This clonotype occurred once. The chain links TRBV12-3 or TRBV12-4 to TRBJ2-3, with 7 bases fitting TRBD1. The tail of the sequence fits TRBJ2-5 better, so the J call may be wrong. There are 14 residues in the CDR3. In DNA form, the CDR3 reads TGTGCCAGCAGTTCCGACAGGGCCCTTGAGACCCAGTACTTC. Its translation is CASSSDRALETQYF.

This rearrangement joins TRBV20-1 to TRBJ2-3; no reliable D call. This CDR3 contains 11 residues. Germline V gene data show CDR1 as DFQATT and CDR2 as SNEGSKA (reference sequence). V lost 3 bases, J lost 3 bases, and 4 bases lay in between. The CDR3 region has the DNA TGCAGTGCTAGGGGGACAGATACGCAGTATTTT. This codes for CSARGTDTQYF.

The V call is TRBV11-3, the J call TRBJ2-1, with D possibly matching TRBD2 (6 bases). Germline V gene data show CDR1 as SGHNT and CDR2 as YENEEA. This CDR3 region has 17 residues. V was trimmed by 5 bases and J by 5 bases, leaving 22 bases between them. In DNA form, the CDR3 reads TGTGCCAGCAGCGCGGATGGGAGGAAACGGCTTAACAATGAGCAGTTCTTC. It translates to CASSADGRKRLNNEQFF.